These T cell receptor beta chains were read from a single sample in a study of blood T cell repertoires in COVID-19. The data were produced by immunoSEQ multiplex PCR, yet TCRdb's version contains in-frame clones alone and is incomplete. The sample shows roughly 160,000 clones, 83% of them seen only once. The sequencing input was peripheral blood. These receptors were obtained from an elderly woman with acute or convalescent COVID-19. Both conserved end residues are part of each CDR3. The D gene is left open where the match is weak. For some rows the clone size is stated as once, few or many, or as a class when expanded; others skip it.

>TRBD1|NA|TRBJ1-3|TRBV9
TGTGCCAGCAGCGTAGGAGGGGGCACTGGAAACACCATATATTTT
CASSVGGGTGNTIYF
>TRBD2|once|TRBJ2-5|TRBV24-1
TGTGCCACCAGTGATTTTTTGGACGGGGGGGCCCAGTACTTC
CATSDFLDGGAQYF
>NA|NA|TRBJ1-5|TRBV4-1
TGCGCCAGCAGCCCTGATCGGACAGATAGTTCTCTGGGCAATCAGCCCCAGCATTTT
CASSPDRTDSSLGNQPQHF
>TRBD1|few|TRBJ2-2|TRBV5-8
TGTGCCATCGACAGGGCCGGGGAGCTGTTTTTT
CAIDRAGELFF
>NA|NA|TRBJ1-1|TRBV19
TGTGCCAGTAGTGTTTGGACAGACGCTGAAGCTTTCTTT
CASSVWTDAEAFF
>TRBD2|few|TRBJ2-1|TRBV3-1/TRBV3-2
TGTGCCAGCAGCCGGAGGGGCGGGAGGGCCTATGAGCAGTTCTTC
CASSRRGGRAYEQFF
>NA|once|TRBJ2-7|TRBV19
TGTGCCAGTGAAGACAGGTCCTACGAGCAGTACTTC
CASEDRSYEQYF
>NA|NA|TRBJ1-6|TRBV5-4
TGTGCCAGCAGCTTGGCGTATAATTCACCCCTCCACTTT
CASSLAYNSPLHF
>TRBD1|NA|TRBJ2-7|TRBV4-1
TGCGCCAGCAGCCAAGAAGATTCCGGGACAGGGCCCTACGAGCAGTACTTC
CASSQEDSGTGPYEQYF
>NA|once|TRBJ2-1|TRBV29-1
TGCAGCGTGGACAAAGGCAATGAGCAGTTCTTC
CSVDKGNEQFF
>TRBD1|NA|TRBJ1-5|TRBV6-5
TGTGCCAGCATGACCCCGGGACAGGGGAAGCCCCAGCATTTT
CASMTPGQGKPQHF
>NA|NA|TRBJ2-1|TRBV7-6
TGTGCCAGCAGCTTATCGACCGACAGATACAATGAGCAGTTCTTC
CASSLSTDRYNEQFF
>NA|NA|TRBJ2-3|TRBV24-1
TGTGCCTGTGGCGGAGACGGGGATACGCAGTATTTT
CACGGDGDTQYF
>TRBD2|NA|TRBJ2-1|TRBV7-2
TGTGCCAGCAGCTCGGGGGTTAGCGGGAGTCAAGAGCAGTTCTTC
CASSSGVSGSQEQFF
>NA|few|TRBJ1-1|TRBV7-8
TGTGCCAGCTCCTCAATTGCGGGCGCGAACACTGAAGCTTTCTTT
CASSSIAGANTEAFF
>NA|NA|TRBJ1-1|TRBV20-1
TGCAGTGCTAGTCCGGAGCTACGGGACACTGAAGCTTTCTTT
CSASPELRDTEAFF
>NA|NA|TRBJ1-5|TRBV21-1
TGTGCCAGCAGCAAAGTGGGGGACAGGGAGGGAAATAGCAATCAGCCCCAGCATTTT
CASSKVGDREGNSNQPQHF
>TRBD1|NA|TRBJ2-3|TRBV28
TGTGCCAGCAGTCCCTCGGGACAGGGTTCCACAGATACGCAGTATTTT
CASSPSGQGSTDTQYF
>NA|once|TRBJ2-5|TRBV3-1/TRBV3-2
TGTGCCAGCAGCCCGAGACGACAGGTCCAACAACAAGAGACCCAGTACTTC
CASSPRRQVQQQETQYF
>TRBD1|NA|TRBJ1-1|TRBV14
TGTGCCAGCAGCTATCTAGGACAGGGCACTGAAGCTTTCTTT
CASSYLGQGTEAFF
>NA|once|TRBJ2-3|TRBV4-1
TGCGCCAGCAGCCAAGGGGAGGGGGTGATAGATACGCAGTATTTT
CASSQGEGVIDTQYF
>NA|few|TRBJ1-2|TRBV5-4
TGTGCCAGCAGTTCTAAGGGGGTTAGCGGCTACACCTTC
CASSSKGVSGYTF
>NA|few|TRBJ1-2|TRBV7-2
TGTGCCAGCACCCATCGAGCGGACTTCGGCTACACCTTC
CASTHRADFGYTF
>NA|NA|TRBJ1-2|TRBV6-5
TGTGCCAGCAGTTACTCGATCGCCAGGGGCGACTATGGCTACACCTTC
CASSYSIARGDYGYTF
>NA|NA|TRBJ2-1|TRBV29-1
TGCAGCGTCCTAAGCTGGTCTGACAATGAGCAGTTCTTC
CSVLSWSDNEQFF
>NA|NA|TRBJ1-5|TRBV21-1
TGTGCCAGCAGCAAGGGTGGCCTTACAGGGGCTGGCAATCAGCCCCAGCATTTT
CASSKGGLTGAGNQPQHF
>NA|few|TRBJ2-1|TRBV29-1
TGCAGCGTTGTAGCCCAGCCAGGGGCGAAGGTAGAGCAGTTCTTC
CSVVAQPGAKVEQFF
>NA|NA|TRBJ2-3|TRBV18
TGTGCCAGCTCACCCACGGTCGCAGATACGCAGTATTTT
CASSPTVADTQYF
>TRBD1|NA|TRBJ1-2|TRBV4-3
TGCGCCAGCAGCCCGTCGAGGGGGCTCGGCTACACCTTC
CASSPSRGLGYTF
>TRBD2|NA|TRBJ2-7|TRBV30
TGTGCCTGGAGAGGCGGTCTAGCGGGAATGTACGAGCAGTACTTC
CAWRGGLAGMYEQYF
>TRBD1|NA|TRBJ2-7|TRBV4-1
TGCGCCAGCAGCCAAGACCCCTCCGGGACAGGGATCGGTAACGAGCAGTACTTC
CASSQDPSGTGIGNEQYF
>TRBD1|NA|TRBJ1-4|TRBV4-1
TGCGCCAGCAGCCAGGCCGGCGGGACAGGAGGTGAAAAACTGTTTTTT
CASSQAGGTGGEKLFF
>TRBD2|NA|TRBJ2-3|TRBV11-2
TGTGCCAGCAGCTCCGGGACGGGGGGAGATACGCAGTATTTT
CASSSGTGGDTQYF
>TRBD2|NA|TRBJ2-7|TRBV6-2/TRBV6-3
TGTGCCAGCAGTTACCACGGACTAGCGGGAGGGAGCGAGCAGTACTTC
CASSYHGLAGGSEQYF
>NA|NA|TRBJ1-1|TRBV30
TGTGCCTGGATCCTCGGCGGCCAGGGGATCACTGAAGCTTTCTTT
CAWILGGQGITEAFF
>TRBD2|NA|TRBJ2-3|TRBV3-1/TRBV3-2
TGTGCCAGCAGCCCTTCTGCCGGGGGGGTGAGCACAGATACGCAGTATTTT
CASSPSAGGVSTDTQYF
>NA|NA|TRBJ1-4|TRBV11-2
TGTGCCAGCAGCCGTTGGCCCCGCAGGGAACAAAATGAAAAACTGTTTTTT
CASSRWPRREQNEKLFF
>NA|NA|TRBJ2-3|TRBV5-1
TGCGCCAGCAGCCTTGGCCCCCAATCAGATACGCAGTATTTT
CASSLGPQSDTQYF
>TRBD1|NA|TRBJ1-1|TRBV5-1
TGCGCCAGCAGGATAGGACAGGGGGAAGGGCGGGAAGCTTTCTTT
CASRIGQGEGREAFF
>NA|NA|TRBJ1-6|TRBV12-5
TGTGCTAGTGGTTTGGGGACTTCAAATTCACCCCTCCACTTT
CASGLGTSNSPLHF
>TRBD1|few|TRBJ1-1|TRBV19
TGTGCCAGTAGTACCGGACAGGGGGAGACGGCTGAAGCTTTCTTT
CASSTGQGETAEAFF
>NA|NA|TRBJ1-4|TRBV28
TGTGCCAGCAGTTTATCAATTCGTATTGGGGCAGTGAGTAATGAAAAACTGTTTTTT
CASSLSIRIGAVSNEKLFF
>NA|NA|TRBJ2-3|TRBV7-3
TGTGCCAGCAGCCACACGGGGAAAGATACGCAGTATTTT
CASSHTGKDTQYF
>NA|NA|TRBJ2-3|TRBV27
TGTGCCAGCAGCCTCACAGGGTTACCCACAGATACGCAGTATTTT
CASSLTGLPTDTQYF
>NA|once|TRBJ1-6|TRBV6-6
TGTGCCAGCAGGGGTTCAGGATCCTATAATTCACCCCTCCACTTT
CASRGSGSYNSPLHF
>TRBD1|NA|TRBJ2-4|TRBV19
TGTGCCAGTAGTTTCCGGGGACAGGTACTAGCCAAAAACATTCAGTACTTC
CASSFRGQVLAKNIQYF
>NA|NA|TRBJ1-4|TRBV19
TGTGCCAGCCAGTACGGCGGGGAAGGCGAAAAACTGTTTTTT
CASQYGGEGEKLFF
>NA|NA|TRBJ2-3|TRBV5-6
TGTGCCAGCAGCCCGACAGTGGGTACGCAGTATTTT
CASSPTVGTQYF
>TRBD2|NA|TRBJ2-1|TRBV15
TGTGCCACCAGACCCGGACTAGCGGGAAGCAATGAGCAGTTCTTC
CATRPGLAGSNEQFF
>TRBD2|NA|TRBJ2-3|TRBV29-1
TGCAGCGCCGTCCTAGCGGGAAGAAGCACAGATACGCAGTATTTT
CSAVLAGRSTDTQYF
>TRBD1|NA|TRBJ1-1|TRBV2
TGTGCCAGCTCGGGACAGGGGGACACTGAAGCTTTCTTT
CASSGQGDTEAFF
>TRBD1|NA|TRBJ2-5|TRBV27
TGTGCCAGCAGTTCCCTGGGACAGGGGGCTGAGACCCAGTACTTC
CASSSLGQGAETQYF
>NA|once|TRBJ1-5|TRBV30
TGTGCCTGGAGTCGAGGAGGGAGCAATCAGCCCCAGCATTTT
CAWSRGGSNQPQHF
>NA|NA|TRBJ2-7|TRBV19
TGTGCCAGTAGTATCGGCAGGAACGCCTACGAGCAGTACTTC
CASSIGRNAYEQYF
>TRBD1|NA|TRBJ1-6|TRBV18
TGTGCCAGCTCAGTCTCTTCGCAGTCACGGACAGGGCATAATTCACCCCTCCACTTT
CASSVSSQSRTGHNSPLHF
>TRBD2|NA|TRBJ2-5|TRBV11-3
TGTGCCAGCAGCCAGGGACTAGCGGGGGGGCCGGAGACCCAGTACTTC
CASSQGLAGGPETQYF
>NA|NA|TRBJ1-2|TRBV10-3
TGTGCCATCAGTGAGTCGAGGGAAGGCTACACCTTC
CAISESREGYTF